This T cell receptor beta chain was identified in a study of T cell responses to AZD1222 COVID-19 vaccine. Study conclusions and caveats: CD4 TCRs associated with vaccination spanned spike, dominating at 160-218 and 743-854.

About this clone: Its specificity is not known.

Only in-frame clones appear in the TCRdb table, and some are missing; sequencing was by immunoSEQ multiplex PCR. The sample shows about 73,000 clones, roughly 87% of them seen only once. The V gene's germline CDR1 is SQVTM and CDR2 ANQGSEA. Trimming removed 2 bases from V and 3 bases from J, with 14 bases in between. The length of the CDR3 is 14 residues. The sequences come from peripheral blood, collected 28 days after the second AZD1222 dose. The chain recombines TRBV29-1 with TRBJ2-7, with D tentatively TRBD1 (7 bases). The clonotype was recovered from an adult who received the AZD1222 COVID-19 vaccine. The chain's CDR3 is CSVEFAGQSYEQYF. The CDR3 nucleotides are TGCAGCGTTGAATTTGCGGGACAGAGCTACGAGCAGTACTTC.